The 24 T cell receptor beta chains given below trace back to one sample, sequenced in a study of cytomegalovirus exposure and HLA in healthy donors. Researchers ran the PCR with 60 Vbeta and 13 Jbeta primers. Assay: immunoSEQ multiplex PCR; the TCRdb copy retains only in-frame clones and omits some. The sample includes fewer than 110,000 clones, roughly 72% of them seen just once. Sequenced: PBMCs. The source of these receptors is a man younger than 40 in good health and CMV-seronegative.

J is TRBJ2-3 and V is TRBV5-1, with a tentative D call TRBD2 (6 bases). This CDR3 spans 16 amino acids. V was pared by 4 bases and J by 2 bases, with 17 bases between. Germline CDR1 and CDR2: SGHRS and YFSETQ. This CDR3 reads CASSGHIGGYTDTQYF. The CDR3 nucleotides are TGCGCCAGCAGCGGTCACATCGGAGGGTACACAGATACGCAGTATTTT.

This clone was seen more than once but under ten times. The V and J genes are TRBV28 and TRBJ2-3; TRBD1 agrees at 8 bases. Germline trimming cut 5 bases from V and 3 bases from J; bases unmatched to any gene: 4. The CDR3 runs to 14 residues. CDR1 MDHEN and CDR2 SYDVKM come from the germline V gene. This CDR3 is CASSLGQGTDTQYF. The DNA of the CDR3 is TGTGCCAGCAGTCTTGGACAGGGAACAGATACGCAGTATTTT.

CDR3 nucleotide sequence: TGTGCCAGCACGGGGGGCTCAGGTGCTAGCACAGATACGCAGTATTTT. Protein: CASTGGSGASTDTQYF. This chain joins TRBV2 and TRBJ2-3; TRBD2 might be the D (7 bases). The germline V and J ends were trimmed by 7 bases and 0 bases, with 17 bases remaining between them. This CDR3 comprises 16 residues. Germline CDR1 and CDR2: SNHLY and FYNNEI.

CDR3 nucleotides: TGTGCCACCAAAGGGACTAGCGGGACAAACGAGCAGTACTTC. It encodes CATKGTSGTNEQYF. The rearrangement links TRBV10-3 to TRBJ2-7, with 13 bases aligning to TRBD2. Germline CDR1 ENHRY, CDR2 SYGVKD. The CDR3 extends over 14 amino acids. J gave up 5 bases and V 10 bases, and 8 bases lay outside the gene matches.

The chain combines TRBV6-5 with TRBJ2-7; a weak D match, TRBD1 (5 bases). Germline-derived CDR1 and CDR2 are MNHEY and SVGAGI. The CDR3 runs 14 residues. V lost 5 bases to trimming and J lost 0 bases, with 11 bases between them. The CDR3 region is CASSRTPSSYEQYF. Here the CDR3 DNA reads TGTGCCAGCAGTAGGACACCGAGCTCCTACGAGCAGTACTTC.

The chain is built from TRBV2 and TRBJ2-2; 7 nucleotides line up with TRBD2. Germline assignment: CDR1 SNHLY and CDR2 FYNNEI. This CDR3 region has 11 residues. With V trimmed by 8 bases and J by 7 bases, 1 base remained unmatched. The CDR3 DNA reads as TGTGCCAGCGGGGGGGGCGGGGAGCTGTTTTTT. Residues: CASGGGGELFF.

The chain joins TRBV7-9 to TRBJ2-1; 10 bases line up with TRBD2. In germline, CDR1 is SEHNR, CDR2 FQNEAQ (reference sequence). The V segment lost 3 bases and the J segment 0 bases; nucleotides outside the gene matches: 8. This CDR3 is 18 amino acids long. CDR3 DNA sequence: TGTGCCAGCAGCTTTTTTAGCGGGAGGACGAGCTCCTACAATGAGCAGTTCTTC. Amino acids: CASSFFSGRTSSYNEQFF.

In DNA, the CDR3 is TGTGCCAGTATGGTAAACCGGGGGGACGAGCAGTTCTTC. This encodes CASMVNRGDEQFF. The chain combines TRBV19 with TRBJ2-1; 7 nucleotides agree with TRBD2. Germline CDR1 reads LNHDA; CDR2 reads SQIVND (reference sequence). This CDR3 contains 13 residues. After removal of 7 bases from V and 10 bases from J, the junction contained 10 bases not matched to a gene.

This clone was recorded once. V usage is TRBV5-6 and J usage is TRBJ2-7, with a weak D call TRBD2 (7 bases). Germline V gives CDR1 SGHDT, CDR2 YYEEEE. V gave up 0 bases and J gave up 4 bases, with 14 bases separating them. This CDR3 contains 15 residues. The CDR3, as DNA: TGTGCCAGCAGCTTGGGGCGGGGGCGCCCGTACGAGCAGTACTTC. This translates into CASSLGRGRPYEQYF. The whole variable domain, filled in from reference TRBV5-6 and TRBJ2-7, reads DAGVTQSPTHLIKTRGQQVTLRCSPKSGHDTVSWYQQALGQGPQFIFQYYEEEERQRGNFPDRFSGHQFPNYSSELNVNALLLGDSALYLCASSLGRGRPYEQYFGPGTRLTVT.

The chain combines TRBV5-8 with TRBJ2-3; the match to TRBD2 covers 8 bases. Looked up from germline, CDR1 is SGHTS and CDR2 is YDEGEE. Trimming cost V 1 base and J 4 bases; bases outside gene matches: 2. CDR3 size: 14 residues. CDR3 in DNA: TGTGCCAGCAGCTTGCTTAGCGGGGCAGATACGCAGTATTTT. Its translation: CASSLLSGADTQYF.

V usage is TRBV5-4 and J usage is TRBJ1-4; D not resolved. Per the germline V gene, CDR1 is SGHNT and CDR2 is YYREEE (reference sequence). V shed 4 bases and J shed 3 bases, with 16 bases lying between them. The CDR3 consists of 16 residues. The CDR3 sequence: CASSLTGGPANEKLFF. CDR3 DNA: TGTGCCAGCAGCCTAACGGGCGGGCCGGCTAATGAAAAACTGTTTTTT.

This clone was observed a single time. The CDR3: CASSPERGDTQYF. CDR3 sequence (DNA): TGTGCCAGCAGCCCTGAACGGGGAGATACGCAGTATTTT. V usage is TRBV6-1 and J usage is TRBJ2-3; the D gene is possibly TRBD2 (5 bases). Trimming removed 6 bases at V and 5 bases at J, with 12 bases between. Germline V gene data show CDR1 as MNHNS and CDR2 as SASEGT. The CDR3 length is 13 residues.

V gene TRBV5-5 combines with J gene TRBJ2-1; D is unresolved. Trimming pared 1 base from V and 3 bases from J, leaving 2 bases between. The CDR3 spans 12 residues. Germline V gene data show CDR1 as SGHKS and CDR2 as YYEKEE (reference sequence). Written as DNA, the CDR3 is TGTGCCAGCAGCTTGCTCTACAATGAGCAGTTCTTC. It translates to CASSLLYNEQFF.

This chain links TRBV19 with TRBJ2-5, with a possible D match to TRBD1 (8 bases). V was cut by 9 bases and J by 5 bases, with 16 bases left in between. In germline, CDR1 is LNHDA, CDR2 SQIVND (reference sequence). CDR3 length equals 13 residues. CDR3 in DNA: TGTGCCAGCGGAACAGGGGGAGGGGAGACCCAGTACTTC. Translated: CASGTGGGETQYF.

The V gene is TRBV4-2, the J gene TRBJ2-7; 7 bases agree with TRBD1. Germline CDR1 and CDR2: LGHNA and YNFKEQ. This CDR3 comprises 15 residues. V lost 0 bases, J lost 0 bases, and 2 bases stayed unmatched. The CDR3 DNA sequence: TGTGCCAGCAGCCAAGAAGGGGACAGCTCCTACGAGCAGTACTTC. Amino acid sequence: CASSQEGDSSYEQYF.

The chain combines TRBV6-5 with TRBJ1-5; TRBD1 aligns across 9 bases. The V gene's germline CDR1 is MNHEY and CDR2 SVGAGI. The CDR3 covers 15 residues. After removal of 2 bases from V and 9 bases from J, the junction contained 8 bases not matched to a gene. CDR3 in DNA: TGTGCCAGCAGTTACGACAACAGGGGGCTTTCGCCCCAGCATTTT. Protein product: CASSYDNRGLSPQHF.

The genes are TRBV5-3 and TRBJ1-5; perhaps TRBD1 as D (5 bases). TRBV5-3 is filed as an ORF, its function uncertain. The V and J ends lost 0 bases and 13 bases respectively, with 17 bases between them. This CDR3 has 14 amino acids. The CDR3 is CARSLETRGEGQHF. The DNA for the CDR3 is TGTGCCAGAAGCTTGGAGACTAGGGGTGAGGGTCAGCATTTT.

This clone came up a few times. The CDR3 region has the DNA TGCGCCAGCAGCCCCGGCCTAGCGGGGGGGAGTCCCCGGAGCCAAGAGACCCAGTACTTC. Protein sequence: CASSPGLAGGSPRSQETQYF. This chain connects TRBV5-1 to TRBJ2-5, with 12 bases matching TRBD2. After removal of 4 bases from V and 1 base from J, the junction contained 17 bases not matched to a gene. Germline CDR1 SGHRS, CDR2 YFSETQ. The CDR3 extends over 20 amino acids.

CDR3 residues: CASSVAGGGQETQYF. CDR3 sequence (DNA): TGTGCCAGTAGTGTAGCGGGAGGGGGACAAGAGACCCAGTACTTC. The chain couples TRBV19 to TRBJ2-5; TRBD2 aligns across 11 bases. This CDR3 is 15 amino acids long. With V trimmed by 5 bases and J by 2 bases, 4 bases remained unmatched. The V gene's germline CDR1 is LNHDA and CDR2 SQIVND (reference sequence).

The chain links TRBV5-1 to TRBJ1-1; 10 positions match TRBD1. Germline CDR1 SGHRS, CDR2 YFSETQ. The CDR3 extends over 16 amino acids. The J segment lost 4 bases and the V segment lost 4 bases, leaving 10 bases of the junction unmatched. CDR3 amino acids: CASSPSSGTGVTEAFF. In DNA form, the CDR3 reads TGCGCCAGCAGCCCCTCCTCCGGGACAGGGGTCACTGAAGCTTTCTTT.

This clone was detected once. The rearrangement uses TRBV2 and TRBJ2-3; a possible D gene is TRBD2 (5 bases). Germline assignment: CDR1 SNHLY and CDR2 FYNNEI. The CDR3 covers 12 residues. The ends were cut back, 7 bases at V and 2 bases at J, with 7 bases in the middle. CDR3 region: CASTRDTDTQYF. The CDR3 bases are TGTGCCAGCACCCGGGACACAGATACGCAGTATTTT. Full variable domain (rest looked up from reference TRBV2 and TRBJ2-3): EPEVTQTPSHQVTQMGQEVILRCVPISNHLYFYWYRQILGQKVEFLVSFYNNEISEKSEIFDDQFSVERPDGSNFTLKIRSTKLEDSAMYFCASTRDTDTQYFGPGTRLTVL.

The genes are TRBV15 and TRBJ2-7; 9 positions match TRBD2. This CDR3 is built from 16 residues. Germline V gives CDR1 LNHNV, CDR2 YYDKDF (reference sequence). V shed 0 bases, J shed 5 bases, and the junction held 8 bases outside the gene matches. The CDR3 sequence is CATSRDVGSGSNEQYF. Written as DNA, the CDR3 is TGTGCCACCAGCAGAGACGTCGGTAGCGGGAGCAACGAGCAGTACTTC.

This clone was counted a single time. The V call is TRBV11-2, the J call TRBJ2-5; 7 nucleotides align to TRBD2. Germline V gene lookup returns CDR1 SGHAT and CDR2 FQNNGV. Germline trimming cut 3 bases from V and 5 bases from J; bases unmatched to any gene: 12. This CDR3 has 16 amino acids. The CDR3 nucleotides are TGTGCCAGCAGCTTCGACAGCGGGACGTTTGGGGAGACCCAGTACTTC. It yields the protein CASSFDSGTFGETQYF.

The chain uses TRBV5-6 and TRBJ2-3; 7 nucleotides agree with TRBD1. The CDR3 consists of 14 residues. CDR1 is SGHDT, CDR2 YYEEEE, per germline. V was clipped by 4 bases and J by 6 bases; unmatched bases: 8. The chain's CDR3 is CASSPGQPADTQYF. The CDR3 nucleotides are TGTGCCAGCAGCCCGGGACAGCCCGCGGATACGCAGTATTTT. The entire variable domain, with the rest obtained from reference TRBV5-6 and TRBJ2-3, is as follows: DAGVTQSPTHLIKTRGQQVTLRCSPKSGHDTVSWYQQALGQGPQFIFQYYEEEERQRGNFPDRFSGHQFPNYSSELNVNALLLGDSALYLCASSPGQPADTQYFGPGTRLTVL.